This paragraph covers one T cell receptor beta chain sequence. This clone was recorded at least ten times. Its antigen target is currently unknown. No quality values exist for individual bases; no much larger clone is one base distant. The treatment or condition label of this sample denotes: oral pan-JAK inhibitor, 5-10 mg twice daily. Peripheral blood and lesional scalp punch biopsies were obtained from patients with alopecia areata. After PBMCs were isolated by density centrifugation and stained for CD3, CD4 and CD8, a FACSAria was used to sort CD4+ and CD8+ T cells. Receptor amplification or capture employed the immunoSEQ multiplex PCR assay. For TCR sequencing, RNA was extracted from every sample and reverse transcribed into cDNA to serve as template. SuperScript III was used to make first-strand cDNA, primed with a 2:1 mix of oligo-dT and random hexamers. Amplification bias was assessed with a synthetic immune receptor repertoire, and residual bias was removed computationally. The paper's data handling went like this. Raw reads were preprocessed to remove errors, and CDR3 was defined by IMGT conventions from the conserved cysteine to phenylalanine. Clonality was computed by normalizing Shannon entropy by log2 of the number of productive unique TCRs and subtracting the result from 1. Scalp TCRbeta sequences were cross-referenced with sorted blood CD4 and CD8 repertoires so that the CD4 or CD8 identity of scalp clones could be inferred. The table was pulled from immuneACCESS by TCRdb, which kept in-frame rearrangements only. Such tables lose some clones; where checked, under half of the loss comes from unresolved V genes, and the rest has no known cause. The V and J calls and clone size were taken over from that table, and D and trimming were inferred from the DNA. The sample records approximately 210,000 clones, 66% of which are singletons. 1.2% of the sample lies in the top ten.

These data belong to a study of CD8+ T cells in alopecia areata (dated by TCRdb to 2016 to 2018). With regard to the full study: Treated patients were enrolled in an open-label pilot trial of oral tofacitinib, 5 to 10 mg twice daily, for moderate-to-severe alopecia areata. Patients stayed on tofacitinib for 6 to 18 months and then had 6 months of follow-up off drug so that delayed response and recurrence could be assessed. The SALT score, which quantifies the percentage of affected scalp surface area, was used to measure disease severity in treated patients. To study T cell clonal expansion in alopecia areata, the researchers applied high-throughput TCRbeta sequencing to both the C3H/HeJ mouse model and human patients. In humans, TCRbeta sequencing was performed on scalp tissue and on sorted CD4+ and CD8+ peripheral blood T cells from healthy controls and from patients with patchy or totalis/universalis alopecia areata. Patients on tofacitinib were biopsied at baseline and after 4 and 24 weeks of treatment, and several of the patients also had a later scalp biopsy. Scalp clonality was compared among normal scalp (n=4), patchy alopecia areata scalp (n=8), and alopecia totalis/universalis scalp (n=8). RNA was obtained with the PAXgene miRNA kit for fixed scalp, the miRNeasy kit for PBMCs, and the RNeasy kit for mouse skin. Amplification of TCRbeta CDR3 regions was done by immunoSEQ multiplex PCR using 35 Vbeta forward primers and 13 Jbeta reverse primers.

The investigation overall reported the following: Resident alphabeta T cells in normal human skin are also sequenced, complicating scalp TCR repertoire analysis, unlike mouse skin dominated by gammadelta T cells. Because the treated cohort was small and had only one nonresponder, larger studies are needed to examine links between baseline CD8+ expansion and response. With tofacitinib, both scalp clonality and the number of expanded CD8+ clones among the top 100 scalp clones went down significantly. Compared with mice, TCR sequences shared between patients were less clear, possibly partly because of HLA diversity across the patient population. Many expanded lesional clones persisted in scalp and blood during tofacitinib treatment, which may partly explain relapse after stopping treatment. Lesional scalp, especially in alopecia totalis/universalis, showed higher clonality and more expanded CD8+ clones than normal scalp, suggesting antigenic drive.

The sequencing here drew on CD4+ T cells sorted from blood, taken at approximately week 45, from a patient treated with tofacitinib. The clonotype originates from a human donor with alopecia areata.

The bases read TGCAGCGTATTGAATTGGGGTGAAGCTTTCTTT. Its translation reads: CSVLNWGEAFF. This chain joins TRBV29-1 to TRBJ1-1; the D segment cannot be called with confidence. The junction carries 12 bases between V and J, which are trimmed by 6 bases and 7 bases respectively. The CDR1 and CDR2 encoded by the germline V gene are SQVTM and ANQGSEA. The cysteine opens and the phenylalanine closes a CDR3 of 11 amino acids. The DNA shown is the 33-base CDR3, in frame from base 1.